The 16 T cell receptor beta chains below all came from one sample that was sequenced in a study of blood T cell repertoires in COVID-19. The repertoire was sequenced with immunoSEQ multiplex PCR; TCRdb's copy has only in-frame clones and lacks some. The repertoire has tens of thousands of clones, roughly nine tenths of them found once; the top ten carry roughly 9.7%. Sequencing input: peripheral blood. The receptors stem from a human donor in a cohort sampled during active COVID-19.

This sequence joins TRBV19 and TRBJ2-1, with 10 nucleotides matching TRBD1. V lost 1 base and J lost 7; bases outside the gene matches: 4. The CDR3 consists of 15 residues. Germline assignment: CDR1 LNHDA and CDR2 SQIVND (reference sequence). The CDR3 spells CASSIVGQGLNEQFF. CDR3 DNA sequence: TGTGCCAGTAGTATAGTGGGACAGGGGTTGAATGAGCAGTTCTTC.

This chain connects TRBV19 to TRBJ1-5; 7 nucleotides line up with TRBD1. Trimming took 7 bases from V and 0 from J; bases not matched to a gene: 6. CDR3 length: 15 amino acids. CDR1 LNHDA and CDR2 SQIVND come from the germline V gene (reference sequence). In DNA form, the CDR3 reads TGTGCCAGTACTGGGACAGTAATTAGCAATCAGCCCCAGCATTTT. Translating gives CASTGTVISNQPQHF. The whole variable domain, remainder taken from reference TRBV19 and TRBJ1-5, is DGGITQSPKYLFRKEGQNVTLSCEQNLNHDAMYWYRQDPGQGLRLIYYSQIVNDFQKGDIAEGYSVSREKKESFPLTVTSAQKNPTAFYLCASTGTVISNQPQHFGDGTRLSIL.

The rearrangement joins TRBV7-9 to TRBJ2-2; TRBD1 matches at 9 bases. The CDR3 is 14 residues long. Germline assignment: CDR1 SEHNR and CDR2 FQNEAQ (reference sequence). Trimming cost V 4 bases and J 4 bases; bases outside gene matches: 1. The CDR3 sequence is CASSSTGGTGELFF. The CDR3 DNA reads as TGTGCCAGCAGCTCGACAGGGGGCACCGGGGAGCTGTTTTTT.

This clone has only one observation. The chain carries TRBV25-1 and TRBJ1-3; D gene ambiguous. V lost 5 bases and J 8 bases, leaving 10 bases between the germline ends. Germline CDR1 reads MGHDK; CDR2 reads SYGVNS. The CDR3 consists of 12 residues. This CDR3 reads CASSPGLDTIYF. The CDR3 DNA reads as TGTGCCAGCAGTCCGGGGTTGGACACCATATATTTT.

The rearrangement uses TRBV29-1 and TRBJ2-5; 10 bases map to TRBD2. Germline-derived CDR1 and CDR2 are SQVTM and ANQGSEA. The V gene end was trimmed by 3 bases and the J gene end by 4 bases; junction bases not matched to a gene: 8. The CDR3 is 15 residues long. CDR3 DNA: TGCAGCGTTGAGGGGCTAGCGGGAGCAGTAGAGACCCAGTACTTC. This gives the protein CSVEGLAGAVETQYF.

This clone appeared once. The V call is TRBV5-1, the J call TRBJ2-1, with TRBD2 identical over 12 bases. The CDR3 is 17 amino acids. CDR1 and CDR2 from the germline V gene are SGHRS and YFSETQ. The junction had 11 bases not matched to a gene; V was cut back by 4 bases and J by 6 bases. This chain's CDR3 is CASSPELAGGHVNEQFF. The CDR3 bases are TGCGCCAGCAGCCCAGAGCTAGCGGGAGGGCATGTCAATGAGCAGTTCTTC.

The V and J genes are TRBV7-3 and TRBJ2-2; TRBD1 might be the D (6 bases). The germline gives CDR1 SGHTA, CDR2 FQGTGA. V lost 4 bases and J 5 bases, leaving 8 bases between the germline ends. CDR3 size: 13 residues. For the CDR3, the DNA is TGTGCCAGCAGCTCCCAGGGGACCGGGGAGCTGTTTTTT. Amino acid sequence: CASSSQGTGELFF.

The rearrangement links TRBV6-5 to TRBJ1-5; no clear D. The CDR3 totals 14 residues. CDR1 MNHEY and CDR2 SVGAGI come from the germline V gene. V lost 4 bases and J lost 0, with 7 bases in between. CDR3 region: CASSSRSSNQPQHF. The CDR3 nucleotides read TGTGCCAGCAGTTCGCGGAGTAGCAATCAGCCCCAGCATTTT.

V is TRBV19 and J is TRBJ2-6; a weak D match, TRBD2 (6 bases). The germline V gene has CDR1 LNHDA and CDR2 SQIVND (reference sequence). Trimming left V 6 bases short and J 3 bases short, with 9 bases between. This CDR3 is 14 amino acids long. In DNA, the CDR3 is TGTGCCAGTAGCCCGGGAGTTGGGGCCAACGTCCTGACTTTC. Translated, it gives CASSPGVGANVLTF.

V and J are TRBV10-3 and TRBJ1-1; no definite D call. The CDR3 spans 11 residues. V was cut by 11 bases and J by 5 bases, with 12 bases left in between. The germline V gene encodes CDR1 ENHRY and CDR2 SYGVKD. The CDR3 loop reads CAATGETEAFF. The CDR3 coding sequence is TGTGCCGCAACCGGGGAGACTGAAGCTTTCTTT.

This clone showed up just once. J is TRBJ2-1 and V is TRBV7-9, with a possible D match to TRBD2 (6 bases). V gave up 1 base and J gave up 0 bases, with 10 bases separating them. The CDR3 contains 16 residues. Germline CDR1 is SEHNR and CDR2 is FQNEAQ (reference sequence). CDR3 residues: CASSLGAGNSYNEQFF. The CDR3 DNA is TGTGCCAGCAGCTTAGGGGCGGGAAACTCCTACAATGAGCAGTTCTTC.

This rearrangement joins TRBV29-1 to TRBJ2-2, with a weak D call TRBD2 (5 bases). This CDR3 is built from 15 residues. Trimming shortened V by 6 bases and J by 0 bases, and 14 bases separated the two germline ends. Germline values: CDR1 SQVTM, CDR2 ANQGSEA. The CDR3 nucleotides read TGCAGCGTCCTCGACGGGGTTTCGAACACCGGGGAGCTGTTTTTT. Amino acids: CSVLDGVSNTGELFF.

The V gene is TRBV19, the J gene TRBJ2-3; 9 nucleotides line up with TRBD1. The CDR3 loop spans 17 amino acids. The germline gives CDR1 LNHDA, CDR2 SQIVND (reference sequence). The V and J ends lost 3 bases and 2 bases, in that order; junction bases with no gene match: 9. The CDR3 sequence is CASSIRGTGSLTDTQYF. CDR3 DNA: TGTGCCAGTAGTATTAGGGGGACAGGGTCCCTCACAGATACGCAGTATTTT. Using reference TRBV19 and TRBJ2-3 for the parts outside the CDR3, the full variable domain is DGGITQSPKYLFRKEGQNVTLSCEQNLNHDAMYWYRQDPGQGLRLIYYSQIVNDFQKGDIAEGYSVSREKKESFPLTVTSAQKNPTAFYLCASSIRGTGSLTDTQYFGPGTRLTVL.

DNA of the CDR3: TGTGCCAGCAGTTCCCGACAGGGGGATAACGCCGGGGAGCTGTTTTTT. Translation gives CASSSRQGDNAGELFF. The rearrangement uses TRBV7-6 and TRBJ2-2, with TRBD1 identical over 9 bases. This CDR3 spans 16 amino acids. Germline V gene sequence: CDR1 SGHVS, CDR2 FNYEAQ. J was trimmed by 6 bases and V by 6 bases; bases with no gene match: 11.

The V and J genes are TRBV7-8 and TRBJ2-1; D is perhaps TRBD2 (5 bases). Germline CDR1 reads SGHVS; CDR2 reads FQNEAQ. The CDR3 sequence is 15 residues long. V was clipped by 2 bases and J by 0 bases, with 8 bases between them. CDR3 residues: CASSLPGGSYNEQFF. The CDR3, as DNA: TGTGCCAGCAGCTTACCCGGAGGCTCCTACAATGAGCAGTTCTTC. Drawing the rest from reference TRBV7-8 and TRBJ2-1, the complete variable domain is GAGVSQSPRYKVAKRGQDVALRCDPISGHVSLFWYQQALGQGPEFLTYFQNEAQLDKSGLPSDRFFAERPEGSVSTLKIQRTQQEDSAVYLCASSLPGGSYNEQFFGPGTRLTVL.

The V and J genes are TRBV9 and TRBJ1-3; 10 nucleotides align to TRBD1. J was trimmed by 4 bases and V by 3 bases; bases with no gene match: 10. The CDR3 extends over 17 amino acids. Looked up from germline, CDR1 is SGDLS and CDR2 is YYNGEE. The DNA of the CDR3 is TGTGCCAGCAGCGGCCTCGCCGGGACAGGGGACGGAAACACCATATATTTT. It specifies CASSGLAGTGDGNTIYF.